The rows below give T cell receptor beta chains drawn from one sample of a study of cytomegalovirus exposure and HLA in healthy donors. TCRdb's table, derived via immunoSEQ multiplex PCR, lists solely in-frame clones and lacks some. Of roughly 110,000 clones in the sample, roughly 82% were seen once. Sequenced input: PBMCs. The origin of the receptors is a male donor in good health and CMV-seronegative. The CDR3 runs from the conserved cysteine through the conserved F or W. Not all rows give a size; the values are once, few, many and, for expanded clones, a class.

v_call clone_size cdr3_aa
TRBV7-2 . CASSLRGQLYEQYF
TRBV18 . CASSPDGASNQPQHF
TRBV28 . CASTGAYEQYF
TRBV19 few CASSFGTLNTEAFF
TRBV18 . CASSPQAGGSTDTQYF
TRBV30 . CAWRVRGSNEKLFF
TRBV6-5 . CASSYPRDNEQFF
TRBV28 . CASSLWAGGSDNEQFF
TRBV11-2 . CASRPTPDRQETQYF
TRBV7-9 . CSSSLGNRELFF
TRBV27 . CASSLAGTYEQYF
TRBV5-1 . CASSGTGIEQTQYF
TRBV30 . CAWDPGQGIDTQYF
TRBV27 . CASSRSAQETQYF
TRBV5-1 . CASSLAGGGSYNEQFF
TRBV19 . CASRTSGSSYNEQFF
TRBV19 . CASSIVAGKQETQYF